Detailed here is one T cell receptor beta chain. No cognate antigen has been identified for it. Qualities for individual bases were not recorded, and no much larger clone is one base off. V is pared back by 11 bases and J by 1 base, with 15 bases lying between the germline termini. CDR1 and CDR2, looked up from the germline V gene, are SGHTA and FQGNSA. The CDR3 contains 14 residues, cysteine and phenylalanine counted. Only CDR3 DNA is held: 42 bases, read in frame from base 1. The CDR3 regions of human TCRbeta chains were analyzed by immunosequencing. The paper's data handling went like this. Repertoire TCRs were checked for matches against a reference library of SARS-CoV-2-specific TCRs that had been generated using the MIRA antigen-specificity platform. Breadth was defined as the fraction of unique TCRs that were SARS-CoV-2-associated, and depth was defined as the fraction of total T cells that were SARS-CoV-2-associated. Using the MIRA data, each spike-specific TCR was mapped to the spike region that the TCR reacts to and placed in a CD4 or CD8 class. Log10-transformed breadth and depth values were compared by one-way ANOVA with Sidak's multiple comparisons tests. As stored in TCRdb, this immuneACCESS dataset retains in-frame rearrangements with V and J assigned. A fraction of the clones does not appear; measured against another copy, unresolved V genes explain less than half of the discrepancy, and the remainder lacks a known reason. V and J calls and clone size come straight from that table; D and trimming were deduced from the DNA. This sample holds around 150,000 clones; 91% were observed only once. Together, the top ten hold approximately 1.3% of the sample.

These data are taken from a study of T cell responses to AZD1222 COVID-19 vaccine (dated by TCRdb to the early 2020s). A note on the overall study: A total of 230 or so trial participants underwent TCR sequencing, of whom 207 received two doses of AZD1222 and some 26 received two doses of the MenACWY control vaccine. Enrollment into the trials was organized by age into subgroups of 18-55, 56-69 and 70-plus years, and those subgroups contained approximately 160, 26 and 62 TCR-sequenced participants, respectively.

The meaning of the sample's time point label: about 28 days (+/-7) after the second vaccine dose. AZD1222 recipients whose second dose came at about 4 weeks and those whose second dose came at about 12 weeks were combined into one group, since spike-specific TCR depth and breadth did not differ between the two schedules. The vaccinee samples were drawn from two UK trials, COV001 and COV002, one of which was a single-blind randomized controlled phase 2/3 trial testing AZD1222 (ChAdOx1 nCoV-19) in healthy adults. For TCRbeta chain sequencing, PBMC samples were collected from trial participants at day 0 and at day 28 after the second dose. Study-wide findings and limitations: After two AZD1222 doses, spike-specific TCR breadth and depth were significantly higher than at day 0 and than in MenACWY recipients. Only 5 to 7 AZD1222 recipients were SARS-CoV-2 seropositive at baseline, limiting conclusions about previously exposed vaccinees. The 56-69-year group was small, and its depth increase did not reach significance, likely because of low power. Vaccine-associated CD4 TCRs spanned the whole spike protein, with dominant responses in regions 160-218 and 743-854. Most participants were white British and females outnumbered males, and the authors suggested that clonal diversity may have been underestimated. Reportedly, almost half of the unique spike-specific TCRs recognized epitopes lying outside the regions that are mutated in the B.1.351 and B.1.1.7 variants. No day 14 peak-response samples were available, so repertoires were characterized only after the peak T cell response.

The material sequenced was peripheral blood, taken 28 days after the second AZD1222 dose. This chain is built from TRBV7-2 and TRBJ2-4; TRBD2 could be the D gene, as 6 bases match. The clonotype comes from an adult who received the AZD1222 COVID-19 vaccine. The nucleotide sequence is given as TGTGCCGGCTCAACTGGGGGGGCCAAAAACATTCAGTACTTC. Its coded protein is CAGSTGGAKNIQYF.